What follows are 31 T cell receptor beta chains derived from one specimen sequenced in a study of T cells expressing NK-cell markers (dated by TCRdb to about 2020). The library was built by means of 5' RACE. This sample was sequenced with an Illumina HiSeq 2000. Based on TCRdb reprocessing of the reads, there is one entry per CDR3 protein sequence, and DNA is missing. Per the sample table, the count is about 160,000 distinct CDR3 sequences. About 19% of the sample rests with the top ten. Sequencing was done on a sample of blood T cells: a sorted CD56 or NKG2C T cell subset, CD4+ or CD8+ T cells, or bulk PBMC T cells (not recorded which). The receptor set was obtained from a man aged 18-70 years in good health.

This chain joins TRBV7-8 and TRBJ1-4. The CDR3 contains 14 residues. CDR1 is SGHVS, CDR2 FQNEAQ, per germline. CDR3 in amino acids: CASSSYPGAEKLFF.

The chain carries TRBV5-5 and TRBJ1-2; the D gene TCRdb calls, TRBD1, cannot be checked with no DNA. Germline V gene lookup returns CDR1 SGHKS and CDR2 YYEKEE (reference sequence). This CDR3 is 14 amino acids long. CDR3 sequence reads: CASSLEGLVLGYTF.

The chain joins TRBV7-9 to TRBJ2-2; the TRBD1 assignment by TCRdb is unverifiable without DNA. Per the germline V gene, CDR1 is SEHNR and CDR2 is FQNEAQ (reference sequence). The CDR3 is made up of 16 amino acids. The CDR3 protein is CASSPGGGRRTGELFF.

The J gene is TRBJ1-2, the V gene TRBV7-9. This CDR3 is built from 15 residues. CDR1 is SEHNR, CDR2 FQNEAQ, per germline (reference sequence). The chain's CDR3 is CASTLGAAETYGYTF.

V usage is TRBV9 and J usage is TRBJ2-1. Germline V gene lookup returns CDR1 SGDLS and CDR2 YYNGEE. This CDR3 region has 15 residues. CDR3 region: CASRKDASSYNEQFF.

The chain recombines TRBV20-1 with TRBJ2-5; TCRdb designates TRBD1, a call that cannot be tested without DNA. There are 15 residues in the CDR3. In germline, CDR1 is DFQATT, CDR2 SNEGSKA (reference sequence). The CDR3 protein is CSARDIQGLQETQYF.

The rearrangement joins TRBV12-3 or TRBV12-4 to TRBJ2-2; with no DNA, the TCRdb D assignment of TRBD1 cannot be verified. The CDR3 runs 16 residues. This CDR3 is CASSSWTGVTDGELFF.

The chain recombines TRBV24-1 with TRBJ2-2; TCRdb reports TRBD2, a call that lacks DNA to check it against. The CDR3 spans 16 residues. CDR1 and CDR2 (germline): KGHDR, SFDVKD. The chain's CDR3 is CATSDSRVQNTGELFF.

The V call is TRBV15, the J call TRBJ2-1; the TCRdb D gene call, TRBD1, has no DNA to confirm it. The germline CDR1 and CDR2 sequences are LNHNV and YYDKDF (reference sequence). The CDR3 runs to 13 residues. The CDR3: CATSTRGGNEQFF.

The V gene is TRBV19, the J gene TRBJ2-7; TCRdb returns TRBD1, unconfirmable since there is no DNA. The CDR3 totals 15 residues. The V gene's germline CDR1 is LNHDA and CDR2 SQIVND (reference sequence). This chain's CDR3 is CASSISPGQGSEQYF.

The chain combines TRBV4-1 with TRBJ1-1; the D call from TCRdb, TRBD1, cannot be confirmed without DNA. The germline CDR1 and CDR2 sequences are MGHRA and YSYEKL. The CDR3 is 16 amino acids. The chain's CDR3 is CASSQVLGQELTEAFF.

CDR3 in amino acids: CASSPDLLGGYTF. J is TRBJ1-2 and V is TRBV12-3 or TRBV12-4. CDR3 length equals 13 residues.

V gene TRBV11-2 combines with J gene TRBJ2-5; the TCRdb D gene call, TRBD1, has no DNA to confirm it. The length of the CDR3 is 12 residues. Germline lookup yields CDR1 SGHAT and CDR2 FQNNGV. The CDR3 here is CATAPTEETQYF.

V is TRBV19 and J is TRBJ2-1. Germline V gene sequence: CDR1 LNHDA, CDR2 SQIVND (reference sequence). This CDR3 has 14 amino acids. The CDR3 sequence: CASSIRGLYNEQFF.

This chain connects TRBV12-3 or TRBV12-4 to TRBJ2-3; TCRdb lists TRBD2, though no DNA is available to test this call. This CDR3 contains 16 residues. CDR3 sequence reads: CASSVRGGGAEDTQYF.

The gene calls are TRBV11-2 and TRBJ2-1; absent DNA, TCRdb's TRBD1 call cannot be checked. The germline V gene has CDR1 SGHAT and CDR2 FQNNGV. The CDR3 loop spans 15 amino acids. Here the CDR3 reads CASSLATGDYNEQFF.

The rearrangement joins TRBV14 to TRBJ2-7. The CDR3 loop spans 14 amino acids. Germline V gene lookup returns CDR1 SGHDN and CDR2 FVKESK. The CDR3 sequence: CASSPTIFPYEQYF.

V and J are TRBV5-6 and TRBJ2-1; TCRdb outputs TRBD1, but without DNA this stays unchecked. This CDR3 is built from 19 residues. Germline CDR1 and CDR2: SGHDT and YYEEEE. CDR3: CASSPKTWDRGHRYNEQFF.

V and J are TRBV6-1 and TRBJ2-2; TCRdb gives TRBD2 as the D gene, but with no DNA this cannot be confirmed. Germline values: CDR1 MNHNS, CDR2 SASEGT. The CDR3 consists of 17 residues. This chain's CDR3 is CASSRTSGGHNTGELFF.

The chain couples TRBV5-6 to TRBJ2-5; TCRdb outputs TRBD1, but without DNA this stays unchecked. CDR1 SGHDT and CDR2 YYEEEE come from the germline V gene. CDR3 length: 16 amino acids. CDR3 protein: CASSSPETGIRETQYF.

The chain combines TRBV12-3 or TRBV12-4 with TRBJ2-7; with no DNA, the TCRdb D assignment of TRBD2 cannot be verified. CDR3 length: 13 amino acids. The CDR3: CATGAGPNYEQYF.

The gene calls are TRBV3-1 and TRBJ2-3; the D call of TRBD1 rests on TCRdb alone, since no DNA is present to check it. Germline V gene sequence: CDR1 LGHDT, CDR2 YNNKEL (reference sequence). The CDR3 has 12 residues. CDR3 in amino acids: CASSPEGDTQYF.

The V gene is TRBV7-8, the J gene TRBJ2-4; TCRdb selects TRBD2, and the lack of DNA leaves this call unchecked. Germline values: CDR1 SGHVS, CDR2 FQNEAQ. The length of the CDR3 is 14 residues. CDR3 in amino acids: CASSRTSGGGIQYF.

This chain uses TRBV6-1 with TRBJ2-7; lacking DNA, the TRBD1 call made by TCRdb goes unchecked. The CDR3 length is 14 residues. The germline V gene encodes CDR1 MNHNS and CDR2 SASEGT. CDR3 residues: CASTTDRDPYEQYF.

The V gene is TRBV28, the J gene TRBJ2-1; TCRdb's assignment of TRBD1 cannot be checked, as there is no DNA. The CDR3 runs to 18 residues. Germline V lookup: CDR1 MDHEN, CDR2 SYDVKM. The CDR3 region is CASSTRDRGGASYNEQFF.

The chain couples TRBV12-3 or TRBV12-4 to TRBJ2-1; TCRdb gives TRBD2 as the D gene, but with no DNA this cannot be confirmed. This CDR3 contains 12 residues. The CDR3 loop is CASSLGNGEAFF.

The chain uses TRBV7-9 and TRBJ2-2. CDR1 is SEHNR, CDR2 FQNEAQ, per germline (reference sequence). The CDR3 extends over 13 amino acids. The CDR3 is CASTYRVAGELFF.

The chain is built from TRBV12-5 and TRBJ2-2; checking the TCRdb D call of TRBD1 is not possible without DNA. The CDR3 extends over 16 amino acids. Germline-derived CDR1 and CDR2 are LGHNT and FRNRAP. The CDR3 loop is CASGAPGQDVTGELFF.

The chain combines TRBV23-1 with TRBJ2-7; TCRdb gives TRBD2 as the D gene, but with no DNA this cannot be confirmed. Being an ORF, TRBV23-1 has a function that is uncertain. The CDR3 totals 15 residues. The CDR3 region is CASRSKRGVSYEQYF.

This chain's CDR3 is CASSQQGSYNSPLHF. The genes are TRBV3-1 and TRBJ1-6; the TRBD1 assignment by TCRdb is unverifiable without DNA. This CDR3 contains 15 residues. Germline CDR1 is LGHDT and CDR2 is YNNKEL (reference sequence).

The chain employs TRBV20-1 and TRBJ1-2; TCRdb lists TRBD1, though no DNA is available to test this call. CDR3 length: 16 amino acids. Looked up from germline, CDR1 is DFQATT and CDR2 is SNEGSKA (reference sequence). The CDR3 spells CSASPHRASANYGYTF.